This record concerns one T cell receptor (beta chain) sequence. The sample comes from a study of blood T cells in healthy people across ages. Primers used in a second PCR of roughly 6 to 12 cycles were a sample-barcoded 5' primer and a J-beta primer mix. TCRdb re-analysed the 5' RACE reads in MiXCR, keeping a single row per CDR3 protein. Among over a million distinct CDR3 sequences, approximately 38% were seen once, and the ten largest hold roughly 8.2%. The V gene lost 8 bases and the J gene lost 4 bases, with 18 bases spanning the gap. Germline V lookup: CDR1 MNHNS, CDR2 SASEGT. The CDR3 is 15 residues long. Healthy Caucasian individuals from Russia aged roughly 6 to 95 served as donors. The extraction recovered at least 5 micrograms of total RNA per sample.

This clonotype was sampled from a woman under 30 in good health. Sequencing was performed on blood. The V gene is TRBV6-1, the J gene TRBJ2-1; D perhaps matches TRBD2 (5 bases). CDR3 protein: CASLKSSGEYNEQFF. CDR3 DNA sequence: TGTGCCAGCCTAAAGTCCAGCGGAGAATACAATGAGCAGTTCTTC.